This T cell receptor beta chain came from a study of T cells expressing NK-cell markers. Study-level findings and limits: Clones of NKG2C+ T cells that had expanded were of unclear HCMV specificity.

Regarding this clonotype: Antigen specificity is unknown.

Following a re-call of the 5' RACE reads, TCRdb has one entry per CDR3 protein and lacks DNA. This listing includes over 250,000 distinct CDR3 sequences. This receptor was obtained from a woman aged 18-70 years in good health. What was sequenced was blood T cells: a sorted CD56 or NKG2C T cell subset, CD4+ or CD8+ T cells, or bulk PBMC T cells (not recorded which).

CDR3 sequence reads: CASSPADGIRAQGYTF. This chain connects TRBV18 to TRBJ1-2; lacking DNA, the TRBD1 call made by TCRdb goes unchecked. CDR1 and CDR2 from the germline V gene are KGHSH and LQKENI. This CDR3 is built from 16 residues.